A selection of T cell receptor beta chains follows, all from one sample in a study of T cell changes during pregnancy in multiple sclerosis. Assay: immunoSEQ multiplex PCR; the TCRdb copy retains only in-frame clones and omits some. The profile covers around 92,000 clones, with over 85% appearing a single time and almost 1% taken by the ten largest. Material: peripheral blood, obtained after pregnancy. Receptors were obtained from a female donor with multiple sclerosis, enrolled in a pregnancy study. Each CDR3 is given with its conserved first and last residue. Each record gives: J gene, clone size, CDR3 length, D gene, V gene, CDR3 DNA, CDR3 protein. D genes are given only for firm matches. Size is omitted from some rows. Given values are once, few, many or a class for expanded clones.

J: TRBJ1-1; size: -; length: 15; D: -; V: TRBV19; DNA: TGTGCCAGTAAGTCAGACAGGACGATGAACACTGAAGCTTTCTTT; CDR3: CASKSDRTMNTEAFF
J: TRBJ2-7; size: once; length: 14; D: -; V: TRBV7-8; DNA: TGTGCCAGCAGCTTTAGCGGCCTCTCCTACGAGCAGTACTTC; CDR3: CASSFSGLSYEQYF
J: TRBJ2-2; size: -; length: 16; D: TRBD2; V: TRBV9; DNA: TGTGCCAGCAGCCCATGGGGCGGGAGGGACACCGGGGAGCTGTTTTTT; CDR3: CASSPWGGRDTGELFF
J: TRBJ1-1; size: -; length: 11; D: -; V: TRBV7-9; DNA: TGTGCCAGCAGACGAAGGGAGGAAGCTTTCTTT; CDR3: CASRRREEAFF
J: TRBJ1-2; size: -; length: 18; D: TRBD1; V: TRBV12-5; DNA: TGTGCTAGTGGTTTGGTAGTACACACACAGGGGGCGCGTGATGGCTACACCTTC; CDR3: CASGLVVHTQGARDGYTF
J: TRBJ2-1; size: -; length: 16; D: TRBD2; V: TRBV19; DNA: TGTGCCAGTAGTGCCCTAGCGGGGACCCCCTACAATGAGCAGTTCTTC; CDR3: CASSALAGTPYNEQFF
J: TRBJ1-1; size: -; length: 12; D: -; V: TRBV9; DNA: TGTGCCAGCAGCCAGGGGACGGGAAAAGCTTTCTTT; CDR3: CASSQGTGKAFF
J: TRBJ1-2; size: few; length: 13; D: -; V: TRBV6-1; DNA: TGTGCCAGCAGTGAAGGGGAGAACTATGGCTACACCTTC; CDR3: CASSEGENYGYTF
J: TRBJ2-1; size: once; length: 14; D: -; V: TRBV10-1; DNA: TGCGCCAGCAGGTTAGAATTTCCCGACAATGAGCAGTTCTTC; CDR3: CASRLEFPDNEQFF
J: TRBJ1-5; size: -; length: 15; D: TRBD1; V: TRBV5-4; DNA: TGTGCCAGCAGCACCGGACAGGGGTATGATCAGCCCCAGCATTTT; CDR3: CASSTGQGYDQPQHF
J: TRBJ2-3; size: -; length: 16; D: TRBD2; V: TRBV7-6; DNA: TGTGCCAGCAGCGCGGGACTAGCGGGGAACACAGATACGCAGTATTTT; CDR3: CASSAGLAGNTDTQYF
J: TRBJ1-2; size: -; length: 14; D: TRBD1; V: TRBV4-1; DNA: TGCGCCAGCAGCCGGGGACAGGGGGACTATGGCTACACCTTC; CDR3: CASSRGQGDYGYTF
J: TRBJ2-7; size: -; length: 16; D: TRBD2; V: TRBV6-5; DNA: TGTGCCAGCAGTTACTTGGGGACTAGCGGGACTCACGAGCAGTACTTC; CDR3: CASSYLGTSGTHEQYF
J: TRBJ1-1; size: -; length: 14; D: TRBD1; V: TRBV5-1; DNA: TGCGCCAGCAGCTTGGGGGACAGAAACACTGAAGCTTTCTTT; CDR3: CASSLGDRNTEAFF
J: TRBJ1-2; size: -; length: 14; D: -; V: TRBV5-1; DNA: TGCGCCAGCAGCTTGCCTTCAGGGGTCGGGGGCTACACCTTC; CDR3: CASSLPSGVGGYTF
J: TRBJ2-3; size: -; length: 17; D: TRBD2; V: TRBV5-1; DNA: TGCGCCAGCAGCTTCTATCTAGCGGGAGGGCCCGGGGATACGCAGTATTTT; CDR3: CASSFYLAGGPGDTQYF
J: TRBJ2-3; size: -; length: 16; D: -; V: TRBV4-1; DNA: TGCGCCAGCAGCCAAGAGGGGCAGGGAAGCACAGATACGCAGTATTTT; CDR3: CASSQEGQGSTDTQYF